A single T cell receptor (beta chain) is shown here with its context. This sample was taken from a study of CD8+ T cells in alopecia areata. RNA, once extracted, was reverse transcribed into cDNA for use as the sequencing template. The protocol was immunoSEQ multiplex PCR, while the TCRdb copy is restricted to in-frame clones and leaves out a portion. Altogether some 100,000 clones are present, around two fifths being singletons, with the ten largest covering 3% to 3.5%. Germline CDR1 is GTSNPN and CDR2 is SVGIG (reference sequence). The V segment lost 7 bases and the J segment 0 bases; nucleotides outside the gene matches: 5. CDR3 size: 13 residues.

This clonotype originated in a human donor with alopecia areata. The sequencing sample was made of CD4+ T cells sorted from blood. This chain connects TRBV30 to TRBJ1-2; TRBD1 aligns across 7 bases. The CDR3 loop is CASSQGTNYGYTF. The CDR3 DNA reads as TGTGCCTCGTCACAGGGGACTAACTATGGCTACACCTTC.